This TCR beta chain derives from a study of T cells in tumors after PD-1 blockade. On the study more broadly: Patients had no prior checkpoint blockade, systemic immunosuppressants, or anti-cancer therapy within 4 weeks. Each patient got pembrolizumab 200 mg every 3 weeks or cemiplimab 350 mg every 2 weeks. Some patients also took daily vismodegib 150 mg during anti-PD-1 treatment.

Germline CDR1 is MNHEY and CDR2 is SVGAGI. V gave up 0 bases and J gave up 6 bases, with 12 bases separating them. The CDR3 extends over 15 amino acids. Tumor or blood genomic DNA was sequenced, with inputs of roughly 600 ng to 6,004 ng. The repertoire was sequenced with immunoSEQ multiplex PCR; TCRdb's copy has only in-frame clones and lacks some. The sample has roughly 59,000 clones, 80% seen once; the top ten hold around 15%. The clonotype comes from a human donor with basal cell carcinoma. The sequenced sample was PBMCs, obtained before anti-PD-1 treatment. The gene calls are TRBV6-5 and TRBJ2-1; either TRBD1 or TRBD2 may supply D (6 bases each). CDR3 nucleotides: TGTGCCAGCAGTTACTCGAGGGGGGTTGGCAATGAGCAGTTCTTC. Protein: CASSYSRGVGNEQFF.